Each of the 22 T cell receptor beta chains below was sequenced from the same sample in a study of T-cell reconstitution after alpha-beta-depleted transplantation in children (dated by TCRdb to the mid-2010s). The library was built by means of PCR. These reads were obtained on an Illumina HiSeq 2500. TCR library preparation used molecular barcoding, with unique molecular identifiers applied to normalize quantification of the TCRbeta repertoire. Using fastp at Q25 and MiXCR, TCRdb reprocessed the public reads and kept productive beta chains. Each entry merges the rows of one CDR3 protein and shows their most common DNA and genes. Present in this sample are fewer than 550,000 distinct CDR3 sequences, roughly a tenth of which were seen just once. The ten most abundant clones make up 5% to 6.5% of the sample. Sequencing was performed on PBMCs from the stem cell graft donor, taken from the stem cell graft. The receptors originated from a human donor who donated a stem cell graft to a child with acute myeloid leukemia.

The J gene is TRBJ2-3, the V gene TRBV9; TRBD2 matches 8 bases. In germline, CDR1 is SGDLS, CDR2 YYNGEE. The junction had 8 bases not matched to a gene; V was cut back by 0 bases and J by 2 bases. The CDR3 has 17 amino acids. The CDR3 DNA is TGTGCCAGCAGCGTAGATCCTAGCGGGTTAGTCACAGATACGCAGTATTTT. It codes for CASSVDPSGLVTDTQYF.

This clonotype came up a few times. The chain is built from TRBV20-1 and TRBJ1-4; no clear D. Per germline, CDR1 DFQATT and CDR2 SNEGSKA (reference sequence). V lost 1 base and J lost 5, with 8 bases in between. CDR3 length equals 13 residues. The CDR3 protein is CSARVTKNEKLFF. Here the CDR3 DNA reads TGCAGTGCTAGAGTGACCAAGAATGAAAAACTGTTTTTT.

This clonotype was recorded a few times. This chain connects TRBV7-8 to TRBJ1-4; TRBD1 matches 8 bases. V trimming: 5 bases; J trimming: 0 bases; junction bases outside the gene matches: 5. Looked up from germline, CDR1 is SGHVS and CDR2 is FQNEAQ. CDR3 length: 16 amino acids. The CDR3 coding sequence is TGTGCCAGCAGCCGGGACAGGATCGCAACTAATGAAAAACTGTTTTTT. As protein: CASSRDRIATNEKLFF.

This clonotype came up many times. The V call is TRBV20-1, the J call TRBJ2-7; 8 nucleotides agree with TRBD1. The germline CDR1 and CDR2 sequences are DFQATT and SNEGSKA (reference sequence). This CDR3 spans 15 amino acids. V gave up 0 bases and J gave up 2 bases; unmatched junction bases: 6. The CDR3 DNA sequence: TGCAGTGCTAGAGATCGACAGGGGAGAACCTACGAGCAGTACTTC. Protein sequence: CSARDRQGRTYEQYF.

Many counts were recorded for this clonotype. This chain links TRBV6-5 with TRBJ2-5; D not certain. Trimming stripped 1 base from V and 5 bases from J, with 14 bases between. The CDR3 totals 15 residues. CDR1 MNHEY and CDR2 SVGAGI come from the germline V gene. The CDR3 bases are TGTGCCAGCAGTTACTATCCCGACAACCTGGAGACCCAGTACTTC. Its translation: CASSYYPDNLETQYF.

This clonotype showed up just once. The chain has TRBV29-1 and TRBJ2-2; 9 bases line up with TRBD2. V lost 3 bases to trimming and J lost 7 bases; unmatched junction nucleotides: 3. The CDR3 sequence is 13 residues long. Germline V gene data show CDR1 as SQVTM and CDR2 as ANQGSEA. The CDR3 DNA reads TGCAGCGTTGACAGCGGGGGGATCGGGGAGCTGTTTTTT. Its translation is CSVDSGGIGELFF.

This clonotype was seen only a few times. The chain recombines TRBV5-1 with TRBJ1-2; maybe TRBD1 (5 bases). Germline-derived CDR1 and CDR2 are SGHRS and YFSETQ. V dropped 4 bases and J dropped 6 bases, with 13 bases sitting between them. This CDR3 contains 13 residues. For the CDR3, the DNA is TGCGCCAGCAGCGCGGGACTCGGACATGGCTACACCTTC. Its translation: CASSAGLGHGYTF.

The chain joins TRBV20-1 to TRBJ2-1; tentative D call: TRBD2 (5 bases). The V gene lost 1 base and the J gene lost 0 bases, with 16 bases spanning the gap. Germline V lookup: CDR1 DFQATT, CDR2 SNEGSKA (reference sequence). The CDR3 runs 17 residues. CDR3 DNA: TGCAGTGCTAGAGGGGTAGTTGCGGGTAACTCCTACAATGAGCAGTTCTTC. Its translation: CSARGVVAGNSYNEQFF.

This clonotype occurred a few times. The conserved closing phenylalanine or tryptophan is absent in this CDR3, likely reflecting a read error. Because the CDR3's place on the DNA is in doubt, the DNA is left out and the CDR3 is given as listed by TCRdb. CDR3 region: CSVPPEGVI. V and J are TRBV29-1 and TRBJ2-3; the D call of TRBD2 is as the table states it, not checked on the DNA. Ends included, the CDR3 has 9 residues. Germline CDR1 reads SQVTM; CDR2 reads ANQGSEA.

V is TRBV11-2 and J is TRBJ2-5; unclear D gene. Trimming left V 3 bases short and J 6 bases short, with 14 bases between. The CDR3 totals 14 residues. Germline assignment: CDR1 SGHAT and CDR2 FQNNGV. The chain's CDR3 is CASSLAPFEKTQYF. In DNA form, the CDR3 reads TGTGCCAGCAGCTTGGCGCCCTTTGAGAAGACCCAGTACTTC.

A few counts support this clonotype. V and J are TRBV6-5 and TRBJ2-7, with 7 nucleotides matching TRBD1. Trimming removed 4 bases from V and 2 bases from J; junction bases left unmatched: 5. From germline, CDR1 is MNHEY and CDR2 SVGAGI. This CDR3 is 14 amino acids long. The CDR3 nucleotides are TGTGCCAGCAGTTCGGTCCAGGGGGCCTACGAGCAGTACTTC. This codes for CASSSVQGAYEQYF.

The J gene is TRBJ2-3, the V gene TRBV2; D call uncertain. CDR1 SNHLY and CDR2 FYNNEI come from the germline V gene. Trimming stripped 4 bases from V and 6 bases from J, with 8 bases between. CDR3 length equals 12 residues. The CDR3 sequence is CASSAAVDTQYF. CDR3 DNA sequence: TGTGCCAGCAGTGCCGCCGTCGATACGCAGTATTTT.

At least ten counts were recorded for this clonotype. The CDR3 region has the DNA TGTGCCAGCAGCCGCGTAGGCTCTGGAAACACCATATATTTT. This codes for CASSRVGSGNTIYF. The rearrangement joins TRBV12-3 or TRBV12-4 to TRBJ1-3; the D is unclear. The CDR3 has 14 residues. Trimming left V 6 bases short and J 0 bases short, with 9 bases between.

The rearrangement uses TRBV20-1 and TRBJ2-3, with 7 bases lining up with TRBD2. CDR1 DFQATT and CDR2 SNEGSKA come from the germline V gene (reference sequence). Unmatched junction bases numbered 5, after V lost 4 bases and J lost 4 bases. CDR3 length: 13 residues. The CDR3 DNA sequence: TGCAGTGCTAATCGGGGGAGGGCAGATACGCAGTATTTT. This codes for CSANRGRADTQYF.

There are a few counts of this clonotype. CDR3 residues: CASSVGGVGPETQYF. CDR3 DNA sequence: TGTGCCAGCAGCGTAGGTGGGGTAGGCCCAGAGACCCAGTACTTC. This chain connects TRBV9 to TRBJ2-5; unclear D gene. The CDR3 has 15 amino acids. Per germline, CDR1 SGDLS and CDR2 YYNGEE. The V gene lost 0 bases and the J gene lost 4 bases, with 13 bases spanning the gap.

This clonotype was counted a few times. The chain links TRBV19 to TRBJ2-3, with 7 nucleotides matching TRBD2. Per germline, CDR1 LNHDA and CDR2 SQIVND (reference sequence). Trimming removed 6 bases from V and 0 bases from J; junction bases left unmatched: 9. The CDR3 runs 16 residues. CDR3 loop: CASSELAGSSTDTQYF. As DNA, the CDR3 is TGTGCCAGTAGCGAGTTAGCGGGCTCTAGCACAGATACGCAGTATTTT.

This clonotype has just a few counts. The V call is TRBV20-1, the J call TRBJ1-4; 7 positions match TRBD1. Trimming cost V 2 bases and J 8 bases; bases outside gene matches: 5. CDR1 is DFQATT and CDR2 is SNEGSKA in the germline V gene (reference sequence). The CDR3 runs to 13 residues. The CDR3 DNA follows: TGCAGTGCTAGATTTGGGACAGAAGAAAAACTGTTTTTT. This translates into CSARFGTEEKLFF.

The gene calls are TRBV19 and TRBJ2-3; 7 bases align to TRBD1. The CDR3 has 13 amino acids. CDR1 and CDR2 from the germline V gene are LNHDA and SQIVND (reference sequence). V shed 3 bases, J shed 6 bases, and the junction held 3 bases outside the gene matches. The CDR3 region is CASSMIRGDTQYF. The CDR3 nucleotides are TGTGCCAGTAGTATGATCAGGGGGGATACGCAGTATTTT.

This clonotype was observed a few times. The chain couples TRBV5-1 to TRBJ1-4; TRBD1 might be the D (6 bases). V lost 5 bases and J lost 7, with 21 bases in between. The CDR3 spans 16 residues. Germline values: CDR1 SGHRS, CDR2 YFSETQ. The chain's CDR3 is CASRSSNGTPLEKLFF. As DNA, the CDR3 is TGCGCCAGCAGATCCTCAAACGGGACACCTCTTGAAAAACTGTTTTTT.

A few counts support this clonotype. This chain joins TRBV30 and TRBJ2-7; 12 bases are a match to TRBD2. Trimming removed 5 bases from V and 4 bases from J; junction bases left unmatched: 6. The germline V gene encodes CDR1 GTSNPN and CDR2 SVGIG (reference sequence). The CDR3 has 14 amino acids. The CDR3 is CAWATSGSVYEQYF. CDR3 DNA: TGTGCCTGGGCGACTAGCGGGAGCGTTTACGAGCAGTACTTC.

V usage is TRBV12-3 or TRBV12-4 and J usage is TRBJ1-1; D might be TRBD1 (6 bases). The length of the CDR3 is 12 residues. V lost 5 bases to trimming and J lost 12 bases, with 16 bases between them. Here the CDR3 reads CASSPLSGTTFF. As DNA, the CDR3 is TGTGCCAGCAGTCCCCTTTCGGGGACAACTTTCTTT.

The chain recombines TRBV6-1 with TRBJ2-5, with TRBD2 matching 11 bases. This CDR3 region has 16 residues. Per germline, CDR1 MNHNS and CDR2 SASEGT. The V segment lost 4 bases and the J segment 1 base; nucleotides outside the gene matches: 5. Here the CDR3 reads CASSGRLAGIQETQYF. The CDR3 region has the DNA TGTGCCAGCAGTGGAAGACTAGCGGGGATCCAAGAGACCCAGTACTTC.